These 12 T cell receptor beta chains were sequenced from one sample in a study of early T cells in non-severe SARS-CoV-2 infection (TCRdb year 2021). Library generation was performed with 5' RACE. Sequenced on a NextSeq 500. TCRdb itself trimmed the public reads at Q25 with fastp, ran MiXCR and retained productive beta chains. Records with the same CDR3 protein are collapsed into one entry carrying the most frequent genes and DNA. The table for this sample lists roughly 25,000 distinct CDR3 sequences; approximately 4% of them were counted only once. More than 5.5% of the sample lies in the top ten. Sequencing input: whole blood. All receptors derive from an adult who was a healthcare worker with PCR-confirmed SARS-CoV-2 infection or an uninfected control (not recorded which).

This clonotype was recorded many times. This rearrangement joins TRBV7-3 to TRBJ2-1; D is perhaps TRBD2 (7 bases). The length of the CDR3 is 13 residues. The V and J ends lost 2 bases and 15 bases respectively, with 17 bases between them. In germline, CDR1 is SGHTA, CDR2 FQGTGA. As DNA, the CDR3 is TGTGCCAGCAGCTTAGGGCAGGGGAGGGATCTGTTCTTC. Translating gives CASSLGQGRDLFF.

This clonotype was observed at least ten times. The V call is TRBV7-9, the J call TRBJ2-2; D not certain. Germline V gene data show CDR1 as SEHNR and CDR2 as FQNEAQ (reference sequence). The V gene lost 1 base and the J gene lost 0 bases, with 3 bases spanning the gap. This CDR3 contains 14 residues. In DNA, the CDR3 is TGTGCCAGCAGCTTAGGGTCGAACACCGGGGAGCTGTTTTTT. It yields the protein CASSLGSNTGELFF.

In this sample, this clonotype turned up a few times. This chain uses TRBV7-3 with TRBJ2-1; unclear D gene. There are 15 residues in the CDR3. Germline V gene data show CDR1 as SGHTA and CDR2 as FQGTGA. V shed 1 base and J shed 0 bases, with 7 bases lying between them. The CDR3 sequence is CASSLRGSSYNEQFF. Here the CDR3 DNA reads TGTGCCAGCAGCTTAAGGGGAAGCTCCTACAATGAGCAGTTCTTC.

This clonotype has just one count. A clone one base away is much larger, so this may be a read error. The DNA for the CDR3 is TGTACCAGCAGTTACTCCGTTCCCACTGAAGCTTTCTTT. Protein product: CTSSYSVPTEAFF. The chain uses TRBV6-2 or TRBV6-3 and TRBJ1-1, with unresolved D. Germline CDR1 MNHEY, CDR2 SVGEGT. There are 13 residues in the CDR3.

This chain connects TRBV2 to TRBJ2-7; 9 nucleotides match TRBD1. The CDR3 is 13 residues long. CDR1 SNHLY and CDR2 FYNNEI come from the germline V gene. Trimming took 7 bases from V and 7 from J; bases not matched to a gene: 8. The CDR3 bases are TGTGCCAGCAACCCGGGACAGGGCGTAGAGCAGTACTTC. It translates to CASNPGQGVEQYF.

The J gene is TRBJ2-3, the V gene TRBV7-3; perhaps D is TRBD1 or TRBD2 (5 bases each). Germline V gives CDR1 SGHTA, CDR2 FQGTGA. Trimming removed 6 bases from V and 5 bases from J, with 15 bases in between. The CDR3 extends over 14 amino acids. CDR3 in DNA: TGTGCCAGCAGTTCCCCGGGGACGCGAGATACGCAGTATTTT. Its translation: CASSSPGTRDTQYF. The full variable domain, rest sourced from reference TRBV7-3 and TRBJ2-3, is GAGVSQTPSNKVTEKGKYVELRCDPISGHTALYWYRQSLGQGPEFLIYFQGTGAADDSGLPNDRFFAVRPEGSVSTLKIQRTERGDSAVYLCASSSPGTRDTQYFGPGTRLTVL.

V gene TRBV7-2 combines with J gene TRBJ2-5; TRBD2 agrees at 8 bases. V trimming: 2 bases; J trimming: 5 bases; junction bases outside the gene matches: 13. Germline CDR1 is SGHTA and CDR2 is FQGNSA. This CDR3 is 17 amino acids long. In nucleotides, the CDR3 is TGTGCCAGCAGCTTATTCTATCCGGGAGGGCCCACGGAGACCCAGTACTTC. As protein: CASSLFYPGGPTETQYF.

For this clonotype: A much larger clone lies a single base off, so this may be a read error. CDR3 sequence reads: CASSLGQRYYEQHF. CDR3 nucleotide sequence: TGTGCCAGCAGCCTCGGACAGAGATACTACGAGCAGCACTTC. The V and J genes are TRBV2 and TRBJ2-7, with TRBD1 as a possible D gene (6 bases). There are 14 residues in the CDR3. CDR1 is SNHLY, CDR2 FYNNEI, per germline.

This clonotype was seen repeatedly, ten times or more. The chain couples TRBV18 to TRBJ2-5; no clear D gene. CDR1 and CDR2 (germline): KGHSH, LQKENI. Trimming removed 2 bases at V and 3 bases at J, with 1 base between. The CDR3 consists of 11 residues. The CDR3: CASSPKETQYF. The CDR3 region has the DNA TGTGCCAGCTCACCAAAAGAGACCCAGTACTTC.

This clonotype was seen at least ten times. V and J are TRBV30 and TRBJ1-2; D is undetermined. Germline V gene lookup returns CDR1 GTSNPN and CDR2 SVGIG (reference sequence). Trimming cost V 2 bases and J 5 bases, with 9 bases left between them. This CDR3 has 12 amino acids. CDR3 residues: CAWSTAGYGYTF. The CDR3 DNA follows: TGTGCCTGGAGTACCGCGGGGTATGGCTACACCTTC.

This clonotype came up many times. This rearrangement joins TRBV7-8 to TRBJ2-7; 9 bases map to TRBD2. Germline CDR1 reads SGHVS; CDR2 reads FQNEAQ. The CDR3 has 15 residues. J was trimmed by 1 base and V by 5 bases; bases with no gene match: 6. CDR3 residues: CASSLTSGESYEQYF. In DNA, the CDR3 is TGTGCCAGCAGCCTGACTAGCGGCGAATCCTACGAGCAGTACTTC.

The chain couples TRBV10-1 to TRBJ2-7; D perhaps matches TRBD1 (6 bases). The V gene's germline CDR1 is WNHNN and CDR2 SYGVQD (reference sequence). V dropped 6 bases and J dropped 6 bases, with 15 bases sitting between them. This CDR3 spans 13 amino acids. Here the CDR3 reads CASSELQGSEQYF. CDR3 bases: TGCGCCAGCAGCGAACTACAGGGCTCCGAGCAGTACTTC.